These 22 T cell receptor beta chains share one sample of origin, sequenced in a study of PD-L1 blockade in urothelial cancer. Sequencing used immunoSEQ multiplex PCR; TCRdb keeps in-frame clones, though not all of them. This sample has about 50,000 clones, with roughly 78% found just once. Specified time point: pretreatment peripheral blood. The source was PBMCs, collected around atezolizumab (anti-PD-L1) treatment. The receptor set was obtained from a man aged 65 to 85 with urothelial cancer.

V gene TRBV6-1 combines with J gene TRBJ2-7; 8 bases map to TRBD1. Germline V gene data show CDR1 as MNHNS and CDR2 as SASEGT. The junction had 11 bases not matched to a gene; V was cut back by 3 bases and J by 4 bases. The CDR3 contains 16 residues. CDR3 amino acids: CASSDDRGHNRYEQYF. The CDR3 coding sequence is TGTGCCAGCAGTGATGACAGGGGACATAATCGGTACGAGCAGTACTTC.

This clone was counted a single time. The chain uses TRBV19 and TRBJ2-1, with D possibly TRBD1 on 5 matching bases. From germline, CDR1 is LNHDA and CDR2 SQIVND (reference sequence). The CDR3 consists of 15 residues. V was trimmed by 6 bases and J by 0 bases, leaving 12 bases between them. The CDR3 region has the DNA TGTGCCAGTAGCGGACGGCAGGGCTCCTACAATGAGCAGTTCTTC. This sequence encodes CASSGRQGSYNEQFF. Together with reference TRBV19 and TRBJ2-1, the CDR3 gives the full variable domain: DGGITQSPKYLFRKEGQNVTLSCEQNLNHDAMYWYRQDPGQGLRLIYYSQIVNDFQKGDIAEGYSVSREKKESFPLTVTSAQKNPTAFYLCASSGRQGSYNEQFFGPGTRLTVL.

V gene TRBV5-1 combines with J gene TRBJ1-1; D gene unclear. V gave up 4 bases and J gave up 2 bases, with 15 bases separating them. The germline gives CDR1 SGHRS, CDR2 YFSETQ. This CDR3 region has 15 residues. CDR3 nucleotides: TGCGCCAGCAGCACCCCATCGGGAATCAACACTGAAGCTTTCTTT. As protein: CASSTPSGINTEAFF.

V gene TRBV6-1 combines with J gene TRBJ2-7, with a weak D call TRBD2 (5 bases). The CDR3 loop spans 14 amino acids. Germline CDR1 MNHNS, CDR2 SASEGT. Trimming took off 5 bases at V and 1 base at J, with 12 bases between the two ends. The CDR3 coding sequence is TGTGCCAGCAGTCCGCGGACTGAGTCCTACGAGCAGTACTTC. This translates into CASSPRTESYEQYF.

V is TRBV12-5 and J is TRBJ2-1; 9 bases are shared with TRBD2. The J segment lost 10 bases and the V segment lost 6 bases, leaving 10 bases of the junction unmatched. The CDR3 consists of 14 residues. The germline CDR1 and CDR2 sequences are LGHNT and FRNRAP. CDR3: CASGRSGGDREQFF. The CDR3 DNA follows: TGTGCTAGTGGACGTAGCGGGGGAGACAGGGAGCAGTTCTTC.

This chain connects TRBV5-1 to TRBJ2-5, with TRBD1 matching 7 bases. Germline values: CDR1 SGHRS, CDR2 YFSETQ. CDR3 length: 14 amino acids. Trimming at V came to 5 bases and at J to 2 bases, leaving 6 bases not matched to a gene. CDR3 sequence (DNA): TGCGCCAGCAGAGGGGCAGGGGGACAAGAGACCCAGTACTTC. This encodes CASRGAGGQETQYF.

This clone has more than one count but fewer than ten. The rearrangement uses TRBV27 and TRBJ1-5, with 8 bases fitting TRBD1. This CDR3 comprises 14 residues. V gave up 6 bases and J gave up 4 bases; unmatched junction bases: 5. From germline, CDR1 is MNHEY and CDR2 SMNVEV (reference sequence). The CDR3 DNA follows: TGTGCCAGCAGCTCAACAGGGGGGAATCAGCCCCAGCATTTT. This gives the protein CASSSTGGNQPQHF.

The V and J genes are TRBV11-2 and TRBJ2-1; D might be TRBD1 (5 bases). The CDR3 covers 13 residues. CDR1 SGHAT and CDR2 FQNNGV come from the germline V gene. Trimming cost V 4 bases and J 3 bases, with 7 bases left between them. The CDR3, as DNA: TGTGCCAGCAGCTCAGGGTTCTACAATGAGCAGTTCTTC. It codes for CASSSGFYNEQFF.

The chain links TRBV19 to TRBJ2-7, with 9 bases that match TRBD1. This CDR3 spans 13 amino acids. The germline CDR1 and CDR2 sequences are LNHDA and SQIVND (reference sequence). Germline trimming cut 5 bases from V and 4 bases from J; bases unmatched to any gene: 3. CDR3: CASSADRGYEQYF. The CDR3 nucleotides read TGTGCCAGTAGTGCCGACAGGGGGTACGAGCAGTACTTC.

This chain joins TRBV19 and TRBJ2-1; the D gene is possibly TRBD1 (6 bases). This CDR3 is 13 amino acids long. Germline CDR1 reads LNHDA; CDR2 reads SQIVND (reference sequence). The V gene lost 2 bases and the J gene lost 5 bases, with 7 bases spanning the gap. In DNA form, the CDR3 reads TGTGCCAGTAGTATAAACAGGGACAATGAGCAGTTCTTC. This codes for CASSINRDNEQFF.

The chain links TRBV30 to TRBJ2-7, with D maybe TRBD2 (5 bases). The CDR3 runs 13 residues. The ends were cut back, 4 bases at V and 3 bases at J, with 13 bases in the middle. CDR1 and CDR2 (germline): GTSNPN, SVGIG (reference sequence). The CDR3 protein is CAWKYGMGYEQYF. The CDR3 DNA reads TGTGCCTGGAAGTACGGGATGGGCTACGAGCAGTACTTC.

This clone is a singleton in its sample. The chain combines TRBV15 with TRBJ2-1; tentatively, D is TRBD2 (7 bases). Germline CDR1 and CDR2: LNHNV and YYDKDF (reference sequence). V was shortened by 0 bases and J by 8 bases, with 14 bases between the two germline ends. The CDR3 contains 15 residues. The CDR3 region is CATSRDSRGAHEQFF. Here the CDR3 DNA reads TGTGCCACCAGCAGAGATTCCCGGGGGGCGCATGAGCAGTTCTTC.

The genes are TRBV19 and TRBJ2-2; the match to TRBD2 covers 9 bases. CDR3 length equals 18 residues. The junction had 10 bases not matched to a gene; V was cut back by 2 bases and J by 3 bases. CDR1 and CDR2 from the germline V gene are LNHDA and SQIVND (reference sequence). The CDR3 protein is CASSIFLAGDWDTGELFF. CDR3 DNA sequence: TGTGCCAGTAGTATATTCTTAGCGGGAGATTGGGACACCGGGGAGCTGTTTTTT.

V usage is TRBV10-1 and J usage is TRBJ1-1; TRBD1 aligns across 10 bases. Trimming cost V 4 bases and J 4 bases; bases outside gene matches: 9. Germline V lookup: CDR1 WNHNN, CDR2 SYGVQD (reference sequence). The length of the CDR3 is 16 residues. The DNA of the CDR3 is TGCGCCAGCAGTGCCGGACAGGGGGTCAGAGGCACTGAAGCTTTCTTT. This sequence encodes CASSAGQGVRGTEAFF.

This chain connects TRBV4-1 to TRBJ1-2; D remains unclear. CDR1 is MGHRA, CDR2 YSYEKL, per germline. The CDR3 is 15 amino acids. V was shortened by 2 bases and J by 3 bases, with 13 bases between the two germline ends. The CDR3 loop reads CASSQPPGVHYGYTF. The CDR3 region has the DNA TGCGCCAGCAGCCAACCGCCCGGGGTGCACTATGGCTACACCTTC.

This clone appeared once. The chain uses TRBV7-2 and TRBJ2-5; D is possibly TRBD1 (6 bases). The CDR3 contains 15 residues. V shed 6 bases and J shed 0 bases, with 14 bases lying between them. The germline gives CDR1 SGHTA, CDR2 FQGNSA. The CDR3 is CASRQGTTYQETQYF. The CDR3 coding sequence is TGTGCCAGCAGACAGGGCACGACGTACCAAGAGACCCAGTACTTC.

The rearrangement uses TRBV30 and TRBJ2-3, with 12 bases matching TRBD2. The junction had 10 bases not matched to a gene; V was cut back by 6 bases and J by 6 bases. In germline, CDR1 is GTSNPN, CDR2 SVGIG (reference sequence). The CDR3 contains 15 residues. CDR3: CACSGLAGSRDTQYF. The CDR3 nucleotides read TGTGCCTGCTCCGGACTAGCGGGATCGCGGGATACGCAGTATTTT. The full variable domain, in which reference TRBV30 and TRBJ2-3 provide the parts outside the CDR3, is SQTIHQWPATLVQPVGSPLSLECTVEGTSNPNLYWYRQAAGRGLQLLFYSVGIGQISSEVPQNLSASRPQDRQFILSSKKLLLSDSGFYLCACSGLAGSRDTQYFGPGTRLTVL.

The chain links TRBV28 to TRBJ2-7; 7 nucleotides agree with TRBD1. CDR1 and CDR2 from the germline V gene are MDHEN and SYDVKM. The CDR3 length is 15 residues. With 5 bases clipped from V and 5 bases from J, the junction kept 12 bases outside the gene matches. DNA for the CDR3: TGTGCCAGCAGTGGGGGAGACAGGGTATCACACGAGCAGTACTTC. This gives the protein CASSGGDRVSHEQYF.

The rearrangement joins TRBV10-1 to TRBJ1-1; D not certain. V lost 6 bases to trimming and J lost 1 base, with 18 bases between them. The germline V gene has CDR1 WNHNN and CDR2 SYGVQD (reference sequence). The CDR3 extends over 16 amino acids. The CDR3 sequence is CASSHFRGGPNTEAFF. DNA for the CDR3: TGCGCCAGCAGCCATTTTCGGGGTGGACCGAACACTGAAGCTTTCTTT.

The sample holds one count of this clone. This rearrangement joins TRBV2 to TRBJ2-7; TRBD2 matches 7 bases. J was trimmed by 0 bases and V by 7 bases; bases with no gene match: 6. This CDR3 has 14 residues. The germline V gene encodes CDR1 SNHLY and CDR2 FYNNEI. The CDR3 spells CASTPGRFSYEQYF. The CDR3 nucleotides are TGTGCCAGCACCCCCGGGAGGTTCTCCTACGAGCAGTACTTC.

The chain uses TRBV20-1 and TRBJ1-2, with TRBD1 matching over 7 bases. The CDR3 consists of 11 residues. Germline trimming cut 4 bases from V and 7 bases from J; bases unmatched to any gene: 3. The germline gives CDR1 DFQATT, CDR2 SNEGSKA (reference sequence). CDR3 in DNA: TGCAGTGCTAAGGAGGGGGCTGGCTACACCTTC. Amino acid sequence: CSAKEGAGYTF.

This chain links TRBV5-1 with TRBJ2-5; 12 nucleotides match TRBD2. This CDR3 is 15 amino acids long. J gave up 2 bases and V 3 bases, and 2 bases lay outside the gene matches. The germline V gene has CDR1 SGHRS and CDR2 YFSETQ. Here the CDR3 reads CASSSGLAGQETQYF. Written as DNA, the CDR3 is TGCGCCAGCAGCTCCGGACTAGCGGGACAAGAGACCCAGTACTTC.